Shown below are 14 T cell receptor beta chains from a single sample sequenced in a study of post-analysis software for immune sequencing data. cDNA libraries for TCR beta contained unique molecular identifiers. TCRdb re-called the PCR reads with MiXCR, one entry per CDR3 protein. The top ten clones hold 12% of a sample with hundreds of thousands of distinct CDR3 sequences, around 40% of them seen once. Study-level findings and limits: Roughly five TRBV segments occurring more often in patients than controls included TRBV5-6, TRBV5-1 and TRBV20-1.

The antigens these receptors bind are not known. Sequenced: blood. Receptor source: a girl aged 10 to 17 with multiple sclerosis.

The chain combines TRBV12-3 or TRBV12-4 with TRBJ1-1; D is ambiguous. V lost 3 bases and J lost 1, with 9 bases in between. The CDR3 runs to 14 residues. CDR3 nucleotide sequence: TGTGCCAGCAGTTTGGCTTTCGGGAACACTGAAGCTTTCTTT. Protein: CASSLAFGNTEAFF.

The chain combines TRBV2 with TRBJ1-2; a weak D match, TRBD1 (5 bases). The germline CDR1 and CDR2 sequences are SNHLY and FYNNEI. This CDR3 has 12 amino acids. V lost 7 bases to trimming and J lost 4 bases, with 10 bases between them. The CDR3 here is CASKGYGYGYTF. In DNA, the CDR3 is TGTGCCAGCAAGGGGTATGGCTATGGCTACACCTTC.

The chain couples TRBV20-1 to TRBJ2-1, with 13 bases lining up with TRBD2. The V gene end was trimmed by 0 bases and the J gene end by 5 bases; junction bases not matched to a gene: 7. The CDR3 length is 17 residues. CDR1 and CDR2 from the germline V gene are DFQATT and SNEGSKA (reference sequence). The CDR3, as DNA: TGCAGTGCTAGAGACCGTACCGGACTAGCGGGGGACAATGAGCAGTTCTTC. Residues: CSARDRTGLAGDNEQFF.

This clonotype was counted once. This rearrangement joins TRBV20-1 to TRBJ2-2; D not resolved. Trimming removed 6 bases from V and 1 base from J, with 9 bases in between. CDR1 and CDR2 (germline): DFQATT, SNEGSKA (reference sequence). CDR3 size: 13 residues. The CDR3: CSATTVNTGELFF. Written as DNA, the CDR3 is TGCAGTGCCACGACTGTGAACACCGGGGAGCTGTTTTTT.

The chain couples TRBV20-1 to TRBJ2-4; TRBD2 matches 7 bases. TRBJ2-7 matches the DNA end more closely, so the J call is doubtful. The CDR3 covers 14 residues. Germline CDR1 DFQATT, CDR2 SNEGSKA (reference sequence). The CDR3: CSATGTKVPYEQYF. The CDR3 bases are TGCAGTGCTACCGGGACTAAAGTCCCCTACGAGCAGTACTTC.

The chain has TRBV6-1 and TRBJ2-1; 9 nucleotides agree with TRBD2. V lost 6 bases to trimming and J lost 2 bases; unmatched junction nucleotides: 8. Germline CDR1 and CDR2: MNHNS and SASEGT. This CDR3 spans 16 amino acids. CDR3 region: CASRDSGRNPYNEQFF. In DNA form, the CDR3 reads TGTGCCAGCAGAGATAGCGGGAGAAACCCCTACAATGAGCAGTTCTTC.

The V call is TRBV10-3, the J call TRBJ2-1; D gene uncertain. The CDR3 is made up of 13 amino acids. Trimming took 4 bases from V and 6 from J, leaving 10 bases between them. Germline V lookup: CDR1 ENHRY, CDR2 SYGVKD. The CDR3: CAISGTGGNEQFF. The DNA of the CDR3 is TGTGCCATCAGTGGTACGGGTGGCAATGAGCAGTTCTTC.

This chain connects TRBV12-3 or TRBV12-4 to TRBJ2-5, with TRBD1 matching 9 bases. This CDR3 comprises 14 residues. V trimming: 5 bases; J trimming: 5 bases; junction bases outside the gene matches: 6. CDR3 protein: CASSVGQGYETQYF. As DNA, the CDR3 is TGTGCCAGCAGTGTGGGACAGGGATACGAGACCCAGTACTTC.

This chain links TRBV7-8 with TRBJ1-1, with a weak D call TRBD1 (6 bases). Germline V gene sequence: CDR1 SGHVS, CDR2 FQNEAQ. V shed 5 bases and J shed 5 bases, with 30 bases lying between them. There are 19 residues in the CDR3. The CDR3 sequence is CASSRHSRTGSGGETEAFF. The CDR3 DNA is TGTGCCAGCAGCCGGCATAGTCGCACCGGGTCTGGGGGCGAGACTGAAGCTTTCTTT.

Written as DNA, the CDR3 is TGTGCCAGCAGCCAATCACTCCAGACAGGGGATAATTCACCCCTCCACTTT. It specifies CASSQSLQTGDNSPLHF. V and J are TRBV4-2 and TRBJ1-6, with 8 bases fitting TRBD1. The trim removed 2 bases at V and 5 bases at J, leaving 8 bases unmatched. There are 17 residues in the CDR3. Germline V lookup: CDR1 LGHNA, CDR2 YNFKEQ.

This clonotype was seen ten or more times. The chain carries TRBV7-8 and TRBJ1-6; D remains ambiguous. The germline V and J ends were trimmed by 1 base and 11 bases, with 18 bases remaining between them. Per the germline V gene, CDR1 is SGHVS and CDR2 is FQNEAQ. This CDR3 comprises 16 residues. The CDR3 here is CASSLGEPGYLTPLHF. The CDR3 coding sequence is TGTGCCAGCAGCTTAGGAGAACCGGGGTACTTGACACCCCTCCACTTT. The full variable domain, rest sourced from reference TRBV7-8 and TRBJ1-6, is GAGVSQSPRYKVAKRGQDVALRCDPISGHVSLFWYQQALGQGPEFLTYFQNEAQLDKSGLPSDRFFAERPEGSVSTLKIQRTQQEDSAVYLCASSLGEPGYLTPLHFGNGTRLTVT.

Note on this clonotype: The junction departs from the called germline gene at one end, perhaps through a read error. V usage is TRBV6-5 and J usage is TRBJ2-1; 8 bases line up with TRBD1. This CDR3 is 14 amino acids long. Germline CDR1 reads MNHEY; CDR2 reads SVGAGI. CDR3 sequence reads: CASRRTGRNNKQFF. CDR3 sequence (DNA): TGTGCCAGCAGGCGGACAGGGAGGAACAATAAGCAGTTCTTC.

In this sample, this clonotype turned up a few times. The rearrangement joins TRBV9 to TRBJ2-5; 8 bases map to TRBD2. V dropped 0 bases and J dropped 1; count of bases not matched to a gene: 17. Germline CDR1 and CDR2: SGDLS and YYNGEE. The CDR3 has 20 residues. Here the CDR3 DNA reads TGTGCCAGCAGCGTAGCCTCCCAAGCGGGAGTCGCAAGTACCCAAGAGACCCAGTACTTC. This encodes CASSVASQAGVASTQETQYF.

The V call is TRBV10-3, the J call TRBJ2-4; 9 bases are a match to TRBD2. V dropped 10 bases and J dropped 0; count of bases not matched to a gene: 7. The CDR3 totals 15 residues. Per germline, CDR1 ENHRY and CDR2 SYGVKD. This chain's CDR3 is CANRLAELAKNIQYF. The CDR3 DNA reads as TGTGCCAACCGACTAGCGGAACTAGCCAAAAACATTCAGTACTTC.